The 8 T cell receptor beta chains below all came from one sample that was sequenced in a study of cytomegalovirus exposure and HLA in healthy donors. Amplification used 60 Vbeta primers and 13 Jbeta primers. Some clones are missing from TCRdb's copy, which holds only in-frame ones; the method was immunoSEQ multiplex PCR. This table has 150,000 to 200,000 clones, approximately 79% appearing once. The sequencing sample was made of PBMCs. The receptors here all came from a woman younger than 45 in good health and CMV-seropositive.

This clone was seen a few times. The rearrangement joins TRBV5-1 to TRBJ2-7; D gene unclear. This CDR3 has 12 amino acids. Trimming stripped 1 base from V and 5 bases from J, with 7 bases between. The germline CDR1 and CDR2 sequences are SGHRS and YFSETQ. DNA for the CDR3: TGCGCCAGCAGCTTGCTTTCCGACGAGCAGTACTTC. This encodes CASSLLSDEQYF. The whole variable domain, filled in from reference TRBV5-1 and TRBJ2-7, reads KAGVTQTPRYLIKTRGQQVTLSCSPISGHRSVSWYQQTPGQGLQFLFEYFSETQRNKGNFPGRFSGRQFSNSRSEMNVSTLELGDSALYLCASSLLSDEQYFGPGTRLTVT.

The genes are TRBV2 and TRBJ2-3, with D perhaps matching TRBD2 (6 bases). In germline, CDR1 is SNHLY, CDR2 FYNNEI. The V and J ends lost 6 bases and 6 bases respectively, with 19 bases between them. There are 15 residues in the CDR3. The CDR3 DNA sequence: TGTGCCAGCAGCAACGGGGGAAGGGGTTTCGATACGCAGTATTTT. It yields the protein CASSNGGRGFDTQYF.

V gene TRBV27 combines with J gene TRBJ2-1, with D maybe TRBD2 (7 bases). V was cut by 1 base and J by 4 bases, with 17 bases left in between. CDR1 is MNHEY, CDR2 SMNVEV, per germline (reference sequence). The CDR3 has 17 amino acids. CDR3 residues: CASSLWGGATLYNEQFF. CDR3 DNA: TGTGCCAGCAGTTTATGGGGGGGGGCCACCCTTTACAATGAGCAGTTCTTC.

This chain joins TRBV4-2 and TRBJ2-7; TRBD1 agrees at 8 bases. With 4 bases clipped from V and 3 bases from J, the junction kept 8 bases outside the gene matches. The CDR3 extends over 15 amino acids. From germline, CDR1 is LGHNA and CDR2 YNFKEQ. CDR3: CASSRGTGLLYEQYF. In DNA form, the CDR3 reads TGTGCCAGCAGCCGTGGGACAGGACTTCTCTACGAGCAGTACTTC.

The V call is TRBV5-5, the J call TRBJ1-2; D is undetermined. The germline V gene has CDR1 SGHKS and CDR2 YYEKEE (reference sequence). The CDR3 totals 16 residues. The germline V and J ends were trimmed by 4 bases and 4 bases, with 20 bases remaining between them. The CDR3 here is CASSVDILRGFYGYTF. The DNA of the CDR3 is TGTGCCAGCAGCGTCGACATCCTACGCGGGTTCTATGGCTACACCTTC.

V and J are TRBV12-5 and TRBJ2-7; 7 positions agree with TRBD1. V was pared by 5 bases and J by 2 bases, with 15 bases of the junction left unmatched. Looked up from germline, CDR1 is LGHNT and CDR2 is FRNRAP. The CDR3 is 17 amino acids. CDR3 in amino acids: CASGPEKTGWVPYEQYF. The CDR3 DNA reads TGTGCTAGTGGTCCTGAGAAGACAGGGTGGGTTCCCTACGAGCAGTACTTC.

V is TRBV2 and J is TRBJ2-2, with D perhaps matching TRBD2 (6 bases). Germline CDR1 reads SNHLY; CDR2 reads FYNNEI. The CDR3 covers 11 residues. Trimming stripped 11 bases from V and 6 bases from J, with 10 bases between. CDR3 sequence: CAGTSPGELFF. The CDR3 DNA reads TGTGCCGGCACTAGCCCCGGGGAGCTGTTTTTT. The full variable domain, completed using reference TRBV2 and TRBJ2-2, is EPEVTQTPSHQVTQMGQEVILRCVPISNHLYFYWYRQILGQKVEFLVSFYNNEISEKSEIFDDQFSVERPDGSNFTLKIRSTKLEDSAMYFCAGTSPGELFFGEGSRLTVL.

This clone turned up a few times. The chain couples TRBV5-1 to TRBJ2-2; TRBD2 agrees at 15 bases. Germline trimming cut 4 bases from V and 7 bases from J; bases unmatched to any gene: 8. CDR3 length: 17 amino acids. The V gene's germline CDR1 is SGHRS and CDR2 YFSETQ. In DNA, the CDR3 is TGCGCCAGCAGCCCTGGACTAGCGGGAGGGCCGGGCGGGGAGCTGTTTTTT. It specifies CASSPGLAGGPGGELFF. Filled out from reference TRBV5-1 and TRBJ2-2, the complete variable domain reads KAGVTQTPRYLIKTRGQQVTLSCSPISGHRSVSWYQQTPGQGLQFLFEYFSETQRNKGNFPGRFSGRQFSNSRSEMNVSTLELGDSALYLCASSPGLAGGPGGELFFGEGSRLTVL.